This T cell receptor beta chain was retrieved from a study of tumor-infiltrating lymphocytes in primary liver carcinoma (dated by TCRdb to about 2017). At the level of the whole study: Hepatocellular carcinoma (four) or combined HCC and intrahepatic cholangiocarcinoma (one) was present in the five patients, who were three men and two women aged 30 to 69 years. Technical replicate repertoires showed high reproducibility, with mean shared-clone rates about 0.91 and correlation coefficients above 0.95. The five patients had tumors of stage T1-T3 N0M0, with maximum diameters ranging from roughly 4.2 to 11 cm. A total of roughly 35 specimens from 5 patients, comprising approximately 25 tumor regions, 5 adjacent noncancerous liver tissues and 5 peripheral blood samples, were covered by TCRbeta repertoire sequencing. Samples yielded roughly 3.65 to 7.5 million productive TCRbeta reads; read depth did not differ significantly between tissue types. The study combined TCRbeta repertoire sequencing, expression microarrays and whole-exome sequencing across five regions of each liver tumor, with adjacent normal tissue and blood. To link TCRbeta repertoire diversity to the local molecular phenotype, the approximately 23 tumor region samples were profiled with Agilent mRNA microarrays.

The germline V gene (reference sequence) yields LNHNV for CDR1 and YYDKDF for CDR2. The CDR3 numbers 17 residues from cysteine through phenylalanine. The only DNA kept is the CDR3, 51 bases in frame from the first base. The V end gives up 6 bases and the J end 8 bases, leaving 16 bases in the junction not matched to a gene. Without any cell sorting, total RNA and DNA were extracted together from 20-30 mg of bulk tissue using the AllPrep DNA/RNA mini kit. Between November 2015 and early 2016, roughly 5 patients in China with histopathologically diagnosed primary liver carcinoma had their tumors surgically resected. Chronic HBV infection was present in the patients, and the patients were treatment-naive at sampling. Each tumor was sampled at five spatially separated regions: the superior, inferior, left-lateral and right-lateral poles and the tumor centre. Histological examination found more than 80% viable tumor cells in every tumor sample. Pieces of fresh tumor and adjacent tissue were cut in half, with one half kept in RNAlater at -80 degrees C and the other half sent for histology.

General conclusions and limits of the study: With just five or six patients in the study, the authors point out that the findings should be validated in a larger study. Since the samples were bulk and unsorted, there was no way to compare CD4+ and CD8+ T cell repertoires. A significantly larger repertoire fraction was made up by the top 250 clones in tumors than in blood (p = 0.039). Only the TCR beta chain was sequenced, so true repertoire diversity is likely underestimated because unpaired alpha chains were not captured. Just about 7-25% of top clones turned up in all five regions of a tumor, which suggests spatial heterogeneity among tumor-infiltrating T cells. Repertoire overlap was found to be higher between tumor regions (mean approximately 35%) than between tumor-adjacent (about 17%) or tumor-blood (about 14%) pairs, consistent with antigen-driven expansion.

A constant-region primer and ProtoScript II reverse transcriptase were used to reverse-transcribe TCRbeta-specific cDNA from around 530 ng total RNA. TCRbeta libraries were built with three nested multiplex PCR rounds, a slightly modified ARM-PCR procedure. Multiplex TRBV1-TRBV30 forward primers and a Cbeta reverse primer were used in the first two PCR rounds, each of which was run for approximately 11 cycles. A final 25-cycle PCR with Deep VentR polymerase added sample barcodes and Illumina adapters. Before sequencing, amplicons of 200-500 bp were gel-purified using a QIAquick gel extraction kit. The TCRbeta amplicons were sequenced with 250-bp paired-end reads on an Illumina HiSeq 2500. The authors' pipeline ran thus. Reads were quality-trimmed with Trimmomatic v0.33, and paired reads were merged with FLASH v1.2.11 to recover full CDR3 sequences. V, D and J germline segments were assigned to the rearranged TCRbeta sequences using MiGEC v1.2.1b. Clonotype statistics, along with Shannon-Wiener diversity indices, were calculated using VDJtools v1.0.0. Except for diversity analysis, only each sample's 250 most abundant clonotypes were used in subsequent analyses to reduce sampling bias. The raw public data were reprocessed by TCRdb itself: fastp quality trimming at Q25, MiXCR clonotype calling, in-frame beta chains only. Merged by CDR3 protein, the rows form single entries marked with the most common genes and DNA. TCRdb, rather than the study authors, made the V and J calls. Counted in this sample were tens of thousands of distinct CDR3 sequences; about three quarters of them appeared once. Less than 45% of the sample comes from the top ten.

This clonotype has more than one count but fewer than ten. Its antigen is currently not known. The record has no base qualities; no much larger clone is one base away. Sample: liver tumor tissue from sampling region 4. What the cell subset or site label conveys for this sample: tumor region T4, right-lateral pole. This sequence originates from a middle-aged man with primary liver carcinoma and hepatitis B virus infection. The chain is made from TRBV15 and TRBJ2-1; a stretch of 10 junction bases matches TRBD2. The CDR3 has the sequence CATRGVASGSLTHEQFF. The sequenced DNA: TGTGCCACCAGGGGGGTTGCTAGCGGGAGTCTAACCCATGAGCAGTTCTTC.